The next 5 T cell receptor beta chains were all read from a single sample in a study of T cells in Graves' hyperthyroidism and ophthalmopathy. RNA transcripts gave rise to amplified TCR beta CDR3 regions. The HTBI primer set drove a first-round RT-PCR of the TCR CDR3. Each CDR3 protein gets one entry after TCRdb re-called the multiplex PCR reads with MiXCR. The data contain under 450,000 distinct CDR3 sequences, roughly 14% of them singletons. The sample comprised blood. The origin of the receptors is a man younger than 45 with Graves' hyperthyroidism that later progressed to Graves' ophthalmopathy.

The chain joins TRBV5-1 to TRBJ1-4; 7 bases align to TRBD1. V gave up 4 bases and J gave up 4 bases; unmatched junction bases: 7. CDR3 size: 15 residues. Germline loops: CDR1 SGHRS, CDR2 YFSETQ. The CDR3 sequence: CASSPGTAFNEKLFF. The CDR3 DNA reads TGCGCCAGCAGCCCGGGGACAGCCTTTAATGAAAAACTGTTTTTT. The full variable domain, in which reference TRBV5-1 and TRBJ1-4 provide the parts outside the CDR3, is KAGVTQTPRYLIKTRGQQVTLSCSPISGHRSVSWYQQTPGQGLQFLFEYFSETQRNKGNFPGRFSGRQFSNSRSEMNVSTLELGDSALYLCASSPGTAFNEKLFFGSGTQLSVL.

In its sample, this clonotype was seen many times. This chain joins TRBV28 and TRBJ2-1; no definite D call. Trimming stripped 2 bases from V and 3 bases from J, with 5 bases between. The CDR3 is 13 residues long. Germline CDR1 and CDR2: MDHEN and SYDVKM. The CDR3: CASSLGFYNEQFF. Written as DNA, the CDR3 is TGTGCCAGCAGTTTAGGTTTCTACAATGAGCAGTTCTTC.

With regard to this clonotype: A clone one base away is much larger, so this may be a read error. The genes are TRBV2 and TRBJ1-2, with no clear D. Germline CDR1 is SNHLY and CDR2 is FYNNEI. The CDR3 runs 13 residues. The CDR3 region is CASRDGFPGGFTF. CDR3 sequence (DNA): TGTGCCAGCAGGGACGGGTTCCCGGGTGGCTTCACCTTC.

This clonotype was recorded many times. This chain connects TRBV20-1 to TRBJ2-7, with 12 bases matching TRBD2. CDR1 is DFQATT and CDR2 is SNEGSKA in the germline V gene (reference sequence). V dropped 3 bases and J dropped 4; count of bases not matched to a gene: 13. CDR3 size: 17 residues. The CDR3 is CSASVASGGADRYEQYF. CDR3 nucleotide sequence: TGCAGTGCTAGTGTGGCTAGCGGGGGGGCCGACCGGTACGAGCAGTACTTC.

Ten or more counts support this clonotype. The chain uses TRBV7-2 and TRBJ2-5, with D unresolved. Germline loops: CDR1 SGHTA, CDR2 FQGNSA. CDR3 length equals 14 residues. The germline V and J ends were trimmed by 1 base and 7 bases, with 13 bases remaining between them. The DNA of the CDR3 is TGTGCCAGCAGCTTAGAGGATCCCGTCGGGACCCAGTACTTC. This sequence encodes CASSLEDPVGTQYF.